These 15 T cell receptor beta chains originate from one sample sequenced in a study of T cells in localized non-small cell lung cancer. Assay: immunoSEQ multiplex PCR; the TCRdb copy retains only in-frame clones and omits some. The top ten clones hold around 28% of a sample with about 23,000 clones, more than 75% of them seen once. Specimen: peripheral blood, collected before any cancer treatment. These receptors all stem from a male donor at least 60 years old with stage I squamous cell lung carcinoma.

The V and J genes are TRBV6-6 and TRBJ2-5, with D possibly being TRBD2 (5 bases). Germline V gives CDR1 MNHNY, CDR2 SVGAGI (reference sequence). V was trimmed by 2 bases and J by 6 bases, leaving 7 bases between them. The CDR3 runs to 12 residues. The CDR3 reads CASSYGSQTQYF. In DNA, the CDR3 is TGTGCCAGCAGTTACGGGAGCCAGACCCAGTACTTC.

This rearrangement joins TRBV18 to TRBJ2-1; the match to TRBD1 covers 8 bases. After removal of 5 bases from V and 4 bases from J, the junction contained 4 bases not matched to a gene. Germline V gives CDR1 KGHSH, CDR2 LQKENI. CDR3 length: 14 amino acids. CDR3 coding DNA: TGTGCCAGCTCAGGCCAGGGGGCGTACAATGAGCAGTTCTTC. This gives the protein CASSGQGAYNEQFF.

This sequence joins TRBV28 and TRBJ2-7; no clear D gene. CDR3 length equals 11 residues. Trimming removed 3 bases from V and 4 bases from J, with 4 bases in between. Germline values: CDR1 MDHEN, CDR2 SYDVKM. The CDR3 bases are TGTGCCAGCAGTTTCCTTTACGAGCAGTACTTC. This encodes CASSFLYEQYF.

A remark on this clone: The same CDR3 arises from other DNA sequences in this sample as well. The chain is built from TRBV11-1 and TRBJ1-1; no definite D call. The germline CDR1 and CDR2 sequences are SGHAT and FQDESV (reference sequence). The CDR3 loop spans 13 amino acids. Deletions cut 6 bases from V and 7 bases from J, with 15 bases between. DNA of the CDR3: TGTGCCAGCAGTCCTCGCCGGGAGCTTGAAGCTTTCTTT. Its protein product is CASSPRRELEAFF. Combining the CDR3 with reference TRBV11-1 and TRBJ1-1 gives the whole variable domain EAEVAQSPRYKITEKSQAVAFWCDPISGHATLYWYRQILGQGPELLVQFQDESVVDDSQLPKDRFSAERLKGVDSTLKIQPAELGDSAMYLCASSPRRELEAFFGQGTRLTVV.

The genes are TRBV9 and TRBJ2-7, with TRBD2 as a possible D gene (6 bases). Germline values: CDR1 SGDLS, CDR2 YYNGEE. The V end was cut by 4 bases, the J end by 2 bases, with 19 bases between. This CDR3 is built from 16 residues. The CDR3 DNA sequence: TGTGCCAGCAGCTACAGCGGAATAGCGGAGACCTACGAGCAGTACTTC. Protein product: CASSYSGIAETYEQYF.

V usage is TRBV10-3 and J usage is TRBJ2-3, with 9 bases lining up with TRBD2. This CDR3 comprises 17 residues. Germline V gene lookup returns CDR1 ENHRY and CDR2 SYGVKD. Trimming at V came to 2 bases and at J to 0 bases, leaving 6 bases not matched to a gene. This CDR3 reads CAISEPETSGSTDTQYF. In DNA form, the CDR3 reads TGTGCCATCAGTGAGCCCGAGACTAGCGGCAGCACAGATACGCAGTATTTT.

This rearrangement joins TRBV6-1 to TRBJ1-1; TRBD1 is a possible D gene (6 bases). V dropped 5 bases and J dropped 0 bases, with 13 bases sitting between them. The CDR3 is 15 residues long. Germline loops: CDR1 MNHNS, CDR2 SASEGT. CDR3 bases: TGTGCCAGCAGTATCAAGACAGGTTTGAACACTGAAGCTTTCTTT. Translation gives CASSIKTGLNTEAFF.

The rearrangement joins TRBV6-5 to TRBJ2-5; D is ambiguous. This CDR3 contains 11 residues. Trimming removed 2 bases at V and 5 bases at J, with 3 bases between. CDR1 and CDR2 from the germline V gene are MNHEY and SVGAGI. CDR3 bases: TGTGCCAGCAGTTACGGTGAGACCCAGTACTTC. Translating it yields CASSYGETQYF.

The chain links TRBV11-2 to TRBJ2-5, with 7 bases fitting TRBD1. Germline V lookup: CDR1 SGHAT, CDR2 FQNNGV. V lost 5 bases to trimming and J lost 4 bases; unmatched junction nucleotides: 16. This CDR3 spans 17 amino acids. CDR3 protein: CASSLDLGQGVGETQYF. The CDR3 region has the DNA TGTGCCAGCAGCCTTGATCTGGGGCAGGGGGTGGGAGAGACCCAGTACTTC.

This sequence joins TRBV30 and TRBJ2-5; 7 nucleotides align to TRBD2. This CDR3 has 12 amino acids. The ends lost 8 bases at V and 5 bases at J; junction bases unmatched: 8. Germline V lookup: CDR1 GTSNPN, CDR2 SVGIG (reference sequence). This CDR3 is CAGTSVGETQYF. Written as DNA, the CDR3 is TGTGCCGGAACTAGCGTCGGGGAGACCCAGTACTTC.

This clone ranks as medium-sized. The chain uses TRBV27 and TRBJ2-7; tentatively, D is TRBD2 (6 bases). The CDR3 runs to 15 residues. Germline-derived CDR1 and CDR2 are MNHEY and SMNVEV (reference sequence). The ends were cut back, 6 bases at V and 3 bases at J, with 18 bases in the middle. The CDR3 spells CASRQEAGKHYEQYF. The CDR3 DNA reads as TGTGCCAGCAGGCAGGAGGCGGGAAAACACTACGAGCAGTACTTC.

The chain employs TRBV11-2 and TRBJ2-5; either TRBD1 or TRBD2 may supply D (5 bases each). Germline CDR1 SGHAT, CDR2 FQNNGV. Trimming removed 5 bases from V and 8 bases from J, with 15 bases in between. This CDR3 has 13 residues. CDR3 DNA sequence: TGTGCCAGCAGCCAAGGACAAGCGGAAACCCAGTACTTC. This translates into CASSQGQAETQYF. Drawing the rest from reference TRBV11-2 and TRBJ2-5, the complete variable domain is EAGVAQSPRYKIIEKRQSVAFWCNPISGHATLYWYQQILGQGPKLLIQFQNNGVVDDSQLPKDRFSAERLKGVDSTLKIQPAKLEDSAVYLCASSQGQAETQYFGPGTRLLVL.

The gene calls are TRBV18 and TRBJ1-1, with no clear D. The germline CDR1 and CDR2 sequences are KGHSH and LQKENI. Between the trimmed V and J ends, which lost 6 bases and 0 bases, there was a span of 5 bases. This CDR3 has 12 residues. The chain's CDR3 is CASSKVNTEAFF. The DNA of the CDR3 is TGTGCCAGCTCTAAGGTGAACACTGAAGCTTTCTTT.

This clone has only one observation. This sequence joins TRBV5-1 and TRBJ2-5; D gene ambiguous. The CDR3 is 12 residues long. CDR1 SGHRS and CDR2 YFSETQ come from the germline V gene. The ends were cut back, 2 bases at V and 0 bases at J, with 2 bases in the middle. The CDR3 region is CASSFNQETQYF. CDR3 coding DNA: TGCGCCAGCAGCTTCAACCAAGAGACCCAGTACTTC.

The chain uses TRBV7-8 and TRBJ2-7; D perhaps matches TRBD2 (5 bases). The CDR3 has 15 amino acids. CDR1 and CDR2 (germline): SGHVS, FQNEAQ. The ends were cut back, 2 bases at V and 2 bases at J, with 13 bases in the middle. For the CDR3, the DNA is TGTGCCAGCAGCTTAAGGTCTAGCAGACCCTACGAGCAGTACTTC. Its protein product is CASSLRSSRPYEQYF.